Listed below are T cell receptor beta chains from one sample, sequenced in a study of T cells after yellow fever vaccination. Using its own MiXCR run on the 5' RACE reads, TCRdb lists one record per CDR3 protein. Of some 300,000 distinct CDR3 sequences listed, approximately 8% were seen once; the top ten hold around 3.3%. Material: CD4+ T cells sorted from PBMCs, obtained 5 days after the yellow fever booster vaccination. The receptors come from a man aged 18 to 35 who received the YFV17D yellow fever vaccine. CDR3s include the opening cysteine and the closing phenylalanine or tryptophan. The D gene is left open where the match is weak. Clone size is not always given. Where it is, it says once, few, many or a class for expanded clones.

j_call clone_size v_call d_call cdr3_aa cdr3_nt
TRBJ2-1 few TRBV6-2/TRBV6-3 TRBD2 CASSYGLAGGPRYNEQFF TGTGCCAGCAGCTACGGACTAGCGGGGGGGCCCCGCTACAATGAGCAGTTCTTC
TRBJ2-2 few TRBV6-4 TRBD1 CASSDSKGQGHTGELFF TGTGCCAGCAGTGACTCGAAGGGACAGGGGCACACCGGGGAGCTGTTTTTT
TRBJ2-3 many TRBV20-1 - CSARVGGTDTQYF TGCAGTGCTAGGGTAGGAGGCACAGATACGCAGTATTTT
TRBJ2-5 few TRBV5-1 TRBD1 CASSAGTGNVETQYF TGCGCCAGCAGCGCAGGGACAGGGAATGTGGAGACCCAGTACTTC
TRBJ1-1 few TRBV20-1 - CSAAAPGQGDRAFF TGCAGTGCCGCCGCACCGGGCCAGGGAGATCGAGCTTTCTTT
TRBJ1-3 few TRBV2 - CASSEQSHSGNTIYF TGTGCCAGCAGTGAACAGTCTCACTCTGGAAACACCATATATTTT
TRBJ2-5 - TRBV5-1 TRBD1 CASSLGPGGTTGGTQYF TGCGCCAGCAGCTTGGGGCCAGGGGGCACAACGGGCGGGACCCAGTACTTC
TRBJ1-1 few TRBV7-2 - CASSSGLRAFF TGTGCCAGCAGCTCGGGACTCCGAGCTTTCTTT
TRBJ1-5 few TRBV5-1 - CASSLGGMGNQPQHF TGCGCCAGCAGCCTAGGGGGTATGGGCAATCAGCCCCAGCATTTT
TRBJ2-5 - TRBV7-2 - CASSLVGTQKVETQYF TGTGCCAGCAGCTTAGTTGGGACGCAAAAAGTAGAGACCCAGTACTTC
TRBJ2-3 - TRBV4-3 - CASSQAGSGSDTQYF TGCGCCAGCAGCCAAGCGGGGTCGGGGTCAGATACGCAGTATTTT
TRBJ1-6 - TRBV28 - CASSFRSSPLHF TGTGCCAGCAGTTTCCGAAGTTCACCCCTCCACTTT
TRBJ2-1 - TRBV6-1 - CASSEQGRNEQFF TGTGCCAGCAGTGAACAGGGTAGGAATGAGCAGTTCTTC
TRBJ1-2 few TRBV28 - CASSLNSRDGYTF TGTGCCAGCAGTTTAAACAGTCGCGACGGCTACACCTTC
TRBJ1-6 many TRBV5-1 - CASRTQGDNSPLHF TGCGCCAGCAGGACTCAGGGAGATAATTCACCCCTCCACTTT
TRBJ2-1 few TRBV9 TRBD2 CASSVGGFEEQFF TGTGCCAGCAGCGTGGGAGGGTTCGAGGAGCAGTTCTTC
TRBJ1-1 few TRBV6-5 - CASSYMRGSEAFF TGTGCCAGCAGTTACATGAGGGGCTCTGAAGCTTTCTTT
TRBJ2-1 - TRBV4-3 TRBD2 CASSPTSGGPNEQFF TGCGCCAGCAGCCCGACTAGCGGGGGGCCCAATGAGCAGTTCTTC
TRBJ2-4 few TRBV21-1 - CASSNLRGLSLENIQYF TGTGCCAGCAGCAATCTTAGAGGGTTGAGTCTCGAAAACATTCAGTACTTC
TRBJ1-2 few TRBV5-4 TRBD1 CASSLPSYRGYGYTF TGTGCCAGCAGCTTGCCGTCGTACAGGGGGTATGGCTACACCTTC
TRBJ1-2 once TRBV6-6 - CASSYPSRYTF TGTGCCAGCAGTTACCCCTCTCGGTACACCTTC
TRBJ2-4 - TRBV20-1 - CSPQGLAKNIQYF TGCAGTCCACAGGGTTTGGCCAAAAACATTCAGTACTTC
TRBJ2-5 few TRBV12-3/TRBV12-4 - CASSTPGLRQETQYF TGTGCCAGCAGTACGCCGGGCCTTCGGCAAGAGACCCAGTACTTC
TRBJ2-5 many TRBV7-9 TRBD2 CASREGLADQETQYF TGTGCCAGCAGGGAGGGACTAGCCGACCAAGAGACCCAGTACTTC
TRBJ1-1 few TRBV20-1 - CSARRGALNTEAFF TGCAGTGCTAGGAGGGGTGCTCTGAACACTGAAGCTTTCTTT
TRBJ2-5 few TRBV5-1 TRBD1 CASSRSGQGVETQYF TGCGCCAGCAGCCGATCCGGACAGGGCGTAGAGACCCAGTACTTC
TRBJ2-7 few TRBV11-2 TRBD2 CASSPLLAGDYEQYF TGTGCCAGCAGCCCTTTACTAGCGGGGGACTACGAGCAGTACTTC
TRBJ2-3 many TRBV7-2 - CASSFRGEDTQYF TGTGCCAGCAGCTTCAGGGGTGAAGATACGCAGTATTTT
TRBJ2-1 - TRBV12-3/TRBV12-4 TRBD2 CASRGLAENNEQFF TGTGCCAGCAGGGGACTAGCGGAAAACAATGAGCAGTTCTTC
TRBJ2-5 - TRBV2 - CASSGRQSPAEETQYF TGTGCCAGCAGCGGGCGACAGTCCCCGGCCGAAGAGACCCAGTACTTC
TRBJ1-3 - TRBV18 - CASSPPRGTSGNTIYF TGTGCCAGCTCACCCCCCAGGGGCACCTCTGGAAACACCATATATTTT
TRBJ2-7 - TRBV12-3/TRBV12-4 - CASSLAGVYEQYF TGTGCCAGCAGTTTGGCAGGGGTCTACGAGCAGTACTTC
TRBJ2-7 - TRBV2 - CASTPEVVGSEQYF TGTGCCAGCACCCCTGAAGTGGTGGGCTCCGAGCAGTACTTC
TRBJ1-4 - TRBV29-1 - CSVAFLGARREKLFF TGCAGCGTTGCCTTTTTAGGGGCGCGTCGGGAAAAACTGTTTTTT
TRBJ1-1 - TRBV19 TRBD1 CASSDRGGAFF TGTGCCAGTAGTGACAGGGGGGGAGCTTTCTTT
TRBJ2-2 - TRBV9 TRBD2 CASSGERRLAGGVVPGELFF TGTGCCAGCAGCGGAGAGAGGCGACTAGCGGGGGGAGTCGTTCCCGGGGAGCTGTTTTTT
TRBJ2-5 many TRBV7-3 - CASSSTVQETQYF TGTGCCAGCAGCTCCACCGTCCAAGAGACCCAGTACTTC
TRBJ2-1 - TRBV6-6 - CASSYDKSSYNEQFF TGTGCCAGCAGTTACGACAAGAGCTCCTACAATGAGCAGTTCTTC
TRBJ2-3 - TRBV19 TRBD1 CASQTGTGQYF TGTGCCTCTCAAACCGGGACAGGACAGTATTTT
TRBJ1-1 many TRBV20-1 TRBD1 CSARDHRGSAEAFF TGCAGTGCTAGAGATCACAGGGGCTCCGCTGAAGCTTTCTTT
TRBJ2-1 many TRBV4-3 - CASSHATASGDEQFF TGCGCCAGCAGCCACGCCACAGCCTCTGGGGATGAGCAGTTCTTC
TRBJ1-1 - TRBV20-1 - CSASFGGAGTEAFF TGCAGTGCTAGTTTTGGAGGGGCGGGCACTGAAGCTTTCTTT
TRBJ2-3 - TRBV20-1 - CSAGVEVTDTQYF TGCAGTGCTGGGGTAGAGGTTACAGATACGCAGTATTTT
TRBJ1-1 many TRBV4-1 - CASSLQGNANTEAFF TGCGCCAGCAGCCTCCAGGGGAACGCGAACACTGAAGCTTTCTTT
TRBJ1-2 - TRBV12-3/TRBV12-4 - CASSLRYRDDGYTF TGTGCCAGCAGTTTAAGGTACAGGGACGATGGCTACACCTTC
TRBJ1-6 few TRBV12-3/TRBV12-4 TRBD1 CASRRGFDSPLHF TGTGCCAGCCGCAGGGGGTTCGATTCACCCCTCCACTTT
TRBJ1-5 - TRBV10-1 - CASLNQPQHF TGCGCCAGCCTGAATCAGCCCCAGCATTTT
TRBJ1-2 few TRBV5-4 TRBD1 CASSLGTEQLWRGYTF TGTGCCAGCAGCTTAGGGACAGAGCAACTTTGGCGAGGCTACACCTTC
TRBJ1-6 few TRBV18 - CASSRVGSPLHF TGTGCCAGCTCCCGAGTGGGGTCACCCCTCCACTTT
TRBJ2-4 - TRBV18 TRBD1 CASSRDRGAKNIQYF TGTGCCAGCTCAAGGGACAGGGGAGCCAAAAACATTCAGTACTTC
TRBJ1-2 many TRBV18 TRBD1 CASSPTGTGERSYGYTF TGTGCCAGCTCACCAACCGGGACAGGGGAGAGAAGCTATGGCTACACCTTC
TRBJ2-5 few TRBV9 - CASSVDPGGEETQYF TGTGCCAGCAGCGTAGATCCGGGGGGCGAAGAGACCCAGTACTTC
TRBJ2-1 few TRBV7-2 TRBD1 CASSYQDRLNEQFF TGTGCCAGCAGCTACCAGGACAGGCTTAATGAGCAGTTCTTC
TRBJ1-5 - TRBV7-2 TRBD1 CASSLYIQGDQPQHF TGTGCCAGCAGCTTATACATTCAGGGGGATCAGCCCCAGCATTTT